The 22 T cell receptor beta chains presented below share a single source sample, sequenced in a study of human T cells and chemical hapten exposure. A single record per CDR3 protein comes from TCRdb applying MiXCR to the RACE reads. In the table there are roughly 380,000 distinct CDR3 sequences, 4.8% of which are singletons. The time point: patch test 1, 2 weeks after DPC sensitization. Indicated treatment: therapeutic diphenylcyclopropenone sensitization with weekly scalp DPC. The input for sequencing was whole blood, taken in connection with sensitization to the hapten diphenylcyclopropenone (DPC). Every receptor here comes from a woman between 50 and 59 years old with alopecia areata. Some clones in this sample may be carry-over from other donors' samples.

The rearrangement links TRBV7-8 to TRBJ1-5; no clear D. CDR1 and CDR2 (germline): SGHVS, FQNEAQ. The length of the CDR3 is 14 residues. V lost 1 base and J lost 7, with 11 bases in between. The CDR3 protein is CASSLGRGRQPQHF. The DNA of the CDR3 is TGTGCCAGCAGCTTAGGTCGGGGTCGGCAGCCCCAGCATTTT.

This clonotype was seen ten or more times. The rearrangement links TRBV6-6 to TRBJ2-7; D unclear. Germline assignment: CDR1 MNHNY and CDR2 SVGAGI (reference sequence). The length of the CDR3 is 13 residues. V lost 6 bases, J lost 2 bases, and 11 bases lay in between. Here the CDR3 reads CASSRGRTYEQYF. The CDR3 bases are TGTGCCAGCAGCCGAGGACGGACCTACGAGCAGTACTTC.

This rearrangement joins TRBV20-1 to TRBJ2-2; D possibly corresponds to TRBD2 (5 bases). Trimming removed 3 bases from V and 2 bases from J, with 16 bases in between. CDR3 size: 16 residues. Per the germline V gene, CDR1 is DFQATT and CDR2 is SNEGSKA (reference sequence). DNA of the CDR3: TGCAGTGCTAGCGGACTGGAAGGATTAAACACCGGGGAGCTGTTTTTT. Protein product: CSASGLEGLNTGELFF.

The rearrangement uses TRBV6-5 and TRBJ1-6, with D unresolved. Germline lookup yields CDR1 MNHEY and CDR2 SVGAGI. The CDR3 totals 15 residues. Trimming pared 6 bases from V and 0 bases from J, leaving 9 bases between. CDR3 protein: CASSGLSSYNSPLHF. The DNA of the CDR3 is TGTGCCAGCAGCGGACTGAGCTCCTATAATTCACCCCTCCACTTT.

This clonotype was counted ten times or more. The genes are TRBV24-1 and TRBJ2-5, with D possibly matching TRBD2 (5 bases). Germline V gene sequence: CDR1 KGHDR, CDR2 SFDVKD. The CDR3 has 15 residues. The V end lost 1 base, the J end lost 5 bases, and 13 bases lay between the germline ends. The CDR3 DNA is TGTGCCACCAGTGATTTCTGGAACGGGGATGAGACCCAGTACTTC. Amino acids: CATSDFWNGDETQYF.

This clonotype has at least ten counts. The chain recombines TRBV2 with TRBJ2-3; D gene ambiguous. V shed 5 bases and J shed 1 base, with 7 bases lying between them. This CDR3 region has 13 residues. Germline CDR1 is SNHLY and CDR2 is FYNNEI. CDR3 amino acids: CASSTTRTDTQYF. The CDR3 DNA reads as TGTGCCAGCAGTACGACCCGCACAGATACGCAGTATTTT.

This clonotype was seen at least ten times. In DNA form, the CDR3 reads TGTGCCAGCAGTATCTCTAGCGGGGGTTACAATGAGCAGTTCTTC. Translated: CASSISSGGYNEQFF. This chain links TRBV12-3 or TRBV12-4 with TRBJ2-1; TRBD2 agrees at 10 bases. With V trimmed by 5 bases and J by 4 bases, 5 bases remained unmatched. The CDR3 loop spans 15 amino acids.

This chain joins TRBV29-1 and TRBJ1-1; no reliable D call. The CDR3 totals 15 residues. V was clipped by 7 bases and J by 4 bases, with 22 bases between them. Germline assignment: CDR1 SQVTM and CDR2 ANQGSEA. DNA for the CDR3: TGCAGCGCATCTGAGCCGACCAGAGGGAGCACTGAAGCTTTCTTT. It is translated as CSASEPTRGSTEAFF. Using reference TRBV29-1 and TRBJ1-1 for the parts outside the CDR3, the full variable domain is SAVISQKPSRDICQRGTSLTIQCQVDSQVTMMFWYRQQPGQSLTLIATANQGSEATYESGFVIDKFPISRPNLTFSTLTVSNMSPEDSSIYLCSASEPTRGSTEAFFGQGTRLTVV.

The sample holds many counts of this clonotype. This chain connects TRBV12-3 or TRBV12-4 to TRBJ2-2, with a weak D call TRBD2 (6 bases). The CDR3 consists of 14 residues. Trimming pared 5 bases from V and 5 bases from J, leaving 12 bases between. CDR3 amino acids: CASSPGLSTGELFF. As DNA, the CDR3 is TGTGCCAGCAGTCCAGGACTATCGACCGGGGAGCTGTTTTTT.

The rearrangement links TRBV4-1 to TRBJ1-6; D is unresolved. Germline V lookup: CDR1 MGHRA, CDR2 YSYEKL. With 1 base removed from V and 8 bases from J, the gap between germline ends came to 12 bases. The CDR3 consists of 15 residues. The CDR3 is CASSQAVGWDSPLHF. The CDR3 DNA follows: TGCGCCAGCAGCCAAGCAGTTGGGTGGGATTCACCCCTCCACTTT.

The V and J genes are TRBV7-2 and TRBJ2-1; 7 bases are a match to TRBD1. Unmatched junction bases numbered 12, after V lost 8 bases and J lost 2 bases. The CDR3 is 16 residues long. The germline V gene encodes CDR1 SGHTA and CDR2 FQGNSA. CDR3 loop: CASGIGGLGAYNEQFF. CDR3 DNA sequence: TGTGCCAGCGGGATAGGGGGCCTAGGGGCCTACAATGAGCAGTTCTTC.

The chain couples TRBV6-5 to TRBJ1-1; no definite D call. Between the trimmed V and J ends, which lost 5 bases and 4 bases, there was a span of 17 bases. The CDR3 runs 15 residues. The germline V gene has CDR1 MNHEY and CDR2 SVGAGI. The CDR3 protein is CASSAPTGWGTEAFF. For the CDR3, the DNA is TGTGCCAGCAGTGCCCCCACTGGATGGGGCACTGAAGCTTTCTTT.

This clonotype was counted many times. CDR3 region: CASSQAGGPLGYNEQFF. The CDR3 DNA reads TGTGCCAGCAGTCAAGCGGGAGGGCCCTTGGGGTACAATGAGCAGTTCTTC. This sequence joins TRBV12-3 or TRBV12-4 and TRBJ2-1, with 10 bases aligning to TRBD2. The J segment lost 4 bases and the V segment lost 5 bases, leaving 11 bases of the junction unmatched. The CDR3 length is 17 residues.

This clonotype was seen only a few times. This chain connects TRBV4-1 to TRBJ2-7; possible D gene TRBD1, 6 bases. Trimming took off 0 bases at V and 9 bases at J, with 9 bases between the two ends. The CDR3 runs 12 residues. Germline lookup yields CDR1 MGHRA and CDR2 YSYEKL. The CDR3 here is CASSQEKGVQYF. The CDR3 bases are TGCGCCAGCAGCCAAGAAAAGGGGGTGCAGTACTTC.

The chain couples TRBV7-9 to TRBJ2-3; no definite D call. Germline loops: CDR1 SEHNR, CDR2 FQNEAQ (reference sequence). CDR3 length: 15 residues. The V and J ends lost 2 bases and 4 bases respectively, with 13 bases between them. The CDR3 region is CASSLIATDADTQYF. Here the CDR3 DNA reads TGTGCCAGCAGCTTAATCGCCACCGACGCAGATACGCAGTATTTT.

In its sample, this clonotype was seen many times. The chain couples TRBV2 to TRBJ2-3; D call uncertain. V lost 8 bases, J lost 0 bases, and 12 bases lay in between. The CDR3 is 14 residues long. Per the germline V gene, CDR1 is SNHLY and CDR2 is FYNNEI. The DNA for the CDR3 is TGTGCCAGCGGTAGGGCGACGAGCACAGATACGCAGTATTTT. This encodes CASGRATSTDTQYF.

This sequence joins TRBV10-1 and TRBJ2-7; D possibly corresponds to TRBD1 (6 bases). The CDR3 consists of 13 residues. With 2 bases removed from V and 2 bases from J, the gap between germline ends came to 7 bases. From germline, CDR1 is WNHNN and CDR2 SYGVQD (reference sequence). CDR3 amino acids: CASSEPGAYEQYF. CDR3 bases: TGCGCCAGCAGTGAGCCAGGGGCCTACGAGCAGTACTTC.

This clonotype came up many times. Here the CDR3 reads CAISGLADTQYF. CDR3 DNA: TGTGCCATCAGTGGACTAGCAGATACGCAGTATTTT. The chain joins TRBV10-3 to TRBJ2-3; D perhaps matches TRBD2 (6 bases). CDR1 and CDR2 from the germline V gene are ENHRY and SYGVKD. The CDR3 contains 12 residues. V was cut by 4 bases and J by 4 bases, with 6 bases left in between.

This clonotype was recorded a few times. The V and J genes are TRBV28 and TRBJ2-3; 7 nucleotides agree with TRBD1. J gave up 5 bases and V 4 bases, and 9 bases lay outside the gene matches. The CDR3 runs 15 residues. Germline CDR1 and CDR2: MDHEN and SYDVKM. CDR3 sequence (DNA): TGTGCCAGCAGTTCCCGGACAGGCCTCAGAGATACGCAGTATTTT. Its translation is CASSSRTGLRDTQYF.

This clonotype was picked up a small number of times. CDR3 protein: CASRQDTQYF. The CDR3 DNA reads as TGTGCCAGCCGACAAGATACGCAGTATTTT. The chain recombines TRBV6-2 or TRBV6-3 with TRBJ2-3; D is unresolved. There are 10 residues in the CDR3. CDR1 and CDR2 (germline): MNHEY, SVGEGT. The V and J ends lost 8 bases and 5 bases respectively, with 5 bases between them.

This clonotype appeared many times. This chain joins TRBV12-3 or TRBV12-4 and TRBJ1-1, with no clear D. This CDR3 has 16 residues. The germline V and J ends were trimmed by 1 base and 3 bases, with 15 bases remaining between them. The CDR3 protein is CASSLGPTRAYTEAFF. The DNA of the CDR3 is TGTGCCAGCAGTTTAGGACCCACAAGGGCCTACACTGAAGCTTTCTTT.

The chain employs TRBV14 and TRBJ2-3; D ambiguous. CDR1 SGHDN and CDR2 FVKESK come from the germline V gene. V dropped 0 bases and J dropped 4 bases, with 11 bases sitting between them. The CDR3 consists of 15 residues. As DNA, the CDR3 is TGTGCCAGCAGCCAAGACCTCCTGCGGCCAGATACGCAGTATTTT. Its protein product is CASSQDLLRPDTQYF.